These 10 T cell receptor beta chains were all obtained from the same sample, sequenced in a study of OX40 agonist ivuxolimab in advanced cancers. The assay was immunoSEQ multiplex PCR, and TCRdb's table has in-frame clones only and misses some. This table has some 77,000 clones, 90% appearing once. This material consisted of CD4+ or CD8+ T cells sorted from blood, taken in a trial of the OX40 agonist ivuxolimab. The receptor set was obtained from an adult with an advanced solid tumor such as melanoma, head and neck, liver or kidney cancer.

This rearrangement joins TRBV29-1 to TRBJ2-3; 9 bases are a match to TRBD1. In germline, CDR1 is SQVTM, CDR2 ANQGSEA. The CDR3 runs 13 residues. The trim removed 3 bases at V and 5 bases at J, leaving 3 bases unmatched. Here the CDR3 reads CSVERTGEDTQYF. The CDR3 DNA reads as TGCAGCGTTGAGAGGACAGGGGAAGATACGCAGTATTTT.

The V call is TRBV28, the J call TRBJ1-2; D is ambiguous. In germline, CDR1 is MDHEN, CDR2 SYDVKM. This CDR3 has 14 residues. Between the trimmed V and J ends, which lost 2 bases and 2 bases, there was a span of 9 bases. CDR3 in DNA: TGTGCCAGCAGTTTAATAGGGTGGAACTATGGCTACACCTTC. It encodes CASSLIGWNYGYTF.

The chain is built from TRBV5-1 and TRBJ1-1, with unresolved D. Germline CDR1 and CDR2: SGHRS and YFSETQ. The length of the CDR3 is 10 residues. Trimming removed 7 bases at V and 7 bases at J, with 8 bases between. CDR3 sequence reads: CASRGREAFF. The CDR3 DNA sequence: TGCGCCAGCCGCGGACGTGAAGCTTTCTTT.

The V call is TRBV18, the J call TRBJ1-4; no reliable D call. Trimming took off 2 bases at V and 4 bases at J, with 11 bases between the two ends. The CDR3 has 15 amino acids. The V gene's germline CDR1 is KGHSH and CDR2 LQKENI. CDR3 in DNA: TGTGCCAGCTCACCATCCGGGTATTATAATGAAAAACTGTTTTTT. Amino acids: CASSPSGYYNEKLFF.

The chain carries TRBV28 and TRBJ1-2; maybe TRBD1 (5 bases). This CDR3 is 13 amino acids long. V gave up 7 bases and J gave up 4 bases, with 13 bases separating them. Germline V gene sequence: CDR1 MDHEN, CDR2 SYDVKM. CDR3: CASTGPLTYGYTF. The CDR3 DNA follows: TGTGCCAGCACGGGACCCCTCACCTATGGCTACACCTTC.

J is TRBJ1-1 and V is TRBV29-1; D is unclear. This CDR3 region has 13 residues. The ends were cut back, 7 bases at V and 0 bases at J, with 12 bases in the middle. Germline CDR1 SQVTM, CDR2 ANQGSEA. The CDR3, as DNA: TGCAGCGCTCAGACGGAAATGAACACTGAAGCTTTCTTT. This sequence encodes CSAQTEMNTEAFF.

The chain couples TRBV15 to TRBJ2-3, with 7 bases aligning to TRBD2. J was trimmed by 4 bases and V by 0 bases; bases with no gene match: 10. CDR1 and CDR2 (germline): LNHNV, YYDKDF (reference sequence). The CDR3 consists of 17 residues. CDR3 residues: CATSREPAGRAADTQYF. The CDR3 DNA sequence: TGTGCCACCAGCAGAGAACCAGCGGGAAGGGCCGCAGATACGCAGTATTTT.

The chain combines TRBV7-6 with TRBJ2-1; D gene unclear. Trimming cost V 1 base and J 10 bases, with 8 bases left between them. Germline CDR1 SGHVS, CDR2 FNYEAQ. This CDR3 comprises 12 residues. This chain's CDR3 is CASSLGGSEQFF. DNA of the CDR3: TGTGCCAGCAGCTTAGGAGGTTCGGAGCAGTTCTTC.

This sequence joins TRBV6-6 and TRBJ2-2, with 11 bases aligning to TRBD2. The germline V gene has CDR1 MNHNY and CDR2 SVGAGI (reference sequence). This CDR3 spans 15 amino acids. V was clipped by 6 bases and J by 13 bases; unmatched bases: 13. CDR3 in amino acids: CASSQLAGGSKRLFF. CDR3 DNA sequence: TGTGCCAGCAGCCAGCTAGCGGGGGGTTCGAAAAGGCTGTTTTTT.

The chain couples TRBV7-8 to TRBJ2-1; D is possibly TRBD1 (6 bases). Germline V lookup: CDR1 SGHVS, CDR2 FQNEAQ. V was cut by 1 base and J by 8 bases, with 15 bases left in between. The CDR3 runs 15 residues. This chain's CDR3 is CASSLDGSGEYEQFF. The CDR3 region has the DNA TGTGCCAGCAGCTTAGATGGCTCAGGGGAGTATGAGCAGTTCTTC. Drawing the rest from reference TRBV7-8 and TRBJ2-1, the complete variable domain is GAGVSQSPRYKVAKRGQDVALRCDPISGHVSLFWYQQALGQGPEFLTYFQNEAQLDKSGLPSDRFFAERPEGSVSTLKIQRTQQEDSAVYLCASSLDGSGEYEQFFGPGTRLTVL.